This is a list of T cell receptor beta chains from one sample in a study of T cells in Graves' hyperthyroidism and ophthalmopathy. TCRdb reanalysed the multiplex PCR reads using MiXCR and keeps one entry per CDR3 protein. The data contain around 580,000 distinct CDR3 sequences, about 43% of them singletons. The sequencing input was peripheral blood or thyroid tissue (not recorded which). Receptors originate from a woman younger than 35 with Graves' hyperthyroidism. Each CDR3 is given with its conserved first and last residue. Each record gives: V gene, J gene, D gene, clone size, CDR3 protein, CDR3 DNA. D genes are given only for firm matches. Not all rows give a size; the values are once, few, many and, for expanded clones, a class.

TRBV20-1	TRBJ1-1	TRBD1	many	CSASQGGNTEAFF	TGCAGTGCTTCACAGGGGGGGAACACTGAAGCTTTCTTT
TRBV7-3	TRBJ1-1	NA	many	CASSSSKDTEAFF	TGTGCCAGCAGCTCTTCTAAGGACACTGAAGCTTTCTTT
TRBV2	TRBJ2-5	NA	many	CASSVSRLAGETQYF	TGTGCCAGCAGTGTGAGCAGGCTAGCCGGCGAGACCCAGTACTTC
TRBV25-1	TRBJ2-3	NA	many	CASSESGWDTQYF	TGTGCCAGCAGTGAATCCGGCTGGGATACGCAGTATTTT
TRBV20-1	TRBJ2-7	NA	NA	CSASAGPYEQYF	TGCAGTGCTAGTGCGGGACCCTACGAGCAGTACTTC
TRBV10-3	TRBJ1-5	NA	NA	CAISYGGSNQPQHF	TGTGCCATCAGTTATGGGGGCAGCAATCAGCCCCAGCATTTT
TRBV24-1	TRBJ2-7	NA	NA	CATSGRGAYYEQYF	TGTGCCACCAGTGGCAGGGGAGCTTACTACGAGCAGTACTTC
TRBV20-1	TRBJ2-4	NA	NA	CSASRVLAKNIQYF	TGCAGTGCTAGTAGAGTCCTAGCCAAAAACATTCAGTACTTC
TRBV9	TRBJ2-7	TRBD1	NA	CASQRGTGVGLRDEQYF	TGTGCCAGCCAAAGGGGGACAGGGGTAGGTCTGAGGGACGAGCAGTACTTC
TRBV7-2	TRBJ2-7	TRBD1	once	CASSLIGQGLIYEQYF	TGTGCCAGCAGCTTAATAGGACAGGGGTTAATCTACGAGCAGTACTTC
TRBV12-3/TRBV12-4	TRBJ2-2	TRBD1	NA	CASSPWGTGELLF	TGTGCCAGCAGTCCCTGGGGGACAGGGGAGCTGCTTTTT
TRBV20-1	TRBJ2-6	TRBD1	NA	CSAEPGGNVLTF	TGCAGTGCGGAACCAGGGGGCAACGTCCTGACTTTC
TRBV9	TRBJ2-2	NA	NA	CASSVDGATGELFF	TGTGCCAGCAGCGTAGACGGGGCCACCGGGGAGCTGTTTTTT
TRBV9	TRBJ1-6	NA	NA	CASSVKQGNSPLHF	TGTGCCAGCAGCGTAAAACAGGGAAATTCACCCCTCCACTTT
TRBV29-1	TRBJ2-1	TRBD2	few	CSTRGGPDNEQFF	TGCAGCACCCGGGGGGGACCGGACAATGAGCAGTTCTTC
TRBV20-1	TRBJ1-1	NA	NA	CSASANTEAFF	TGCAGTGCTTCAGCGAACACTGAAGCCTTCTTT
TRBV7-9	TRBJ1-6	NA	many	CASSPRDGEYSPLHF	TGTGCCAGCAGCCCGCGGGACGGAGAATATTCACCCCTCCACTTT
TRBV12-3/TRBV12-4	TRBJ1-2	NA	NA	CASSPDGVSGSYGYTF	TGTGCCAGCAGCCCTGACGGGGTTAGCGGGAGCTATGGCTACACCTTC
TRBV5-6	TRBJ2-5	TRBD1	many	CASSPLDREKTQYF	TGTGCCAGCAGCCCCCTGGACAGGGAAAAGACCCAGTACTTC
TRBV19	TRBJ1-2	NA	many	CASSAPQGGGYGYTF	TGTGCCAGTAGTGCCCCCCAGGGCGGGGGCTATGGCTACACCTTC
TRBV7-9	TRBJ1-4	NA	many	CASSKQSTNEKLFF	TGTGCCAGCAGCAAACAGTCAACTAATGAAAAACTGTTTTTT
TRBV20-1	TRBJ1-2	NA	NA	CSASTDDRRYGYTF	TGCAGTGCCAGCACTGACGACCGACGCTATGGCTACACCTTC
TRBV6-4	TRBJ1-2	NA	many	CASSLDVGTGYTF	TGTGCCAGCAGTCTCGACGTAGGAACTGGCTACACCTTC
TRBV7-9	TRBJ2-7	NA	NA	CASSLEGRSNDEQYF	TGTGCCAGCAGCCTTGAGGGACGCTCCAATGATGAGCAGTACTTC
TRBV20-1	TRBJ1-6	NA	many	CSARAGGGNSPLHF	TGCAGTGCTAGGGCCGGGGGGGGTAATTCACCCCTCCACTTT
TRBV6-5	TRBJ1-3	NA	NA	CASTAGGPPSGNTIYF	TGTGCCAGCACGGCGGGCGGGCCGCCCTCTGGAAACACCATATATTTT
TRBV19	TRBJ2-3	NA	NA	CASKGGGIRTDTQYF	TGTGCCAGTAAAGGAGGGGGGATACGCACAGATACGCAGTATTTT
TRBV7-9	TRBJ1-1	NA	many	CASSTDQNMNTEAFF	TGTGCCAGCAGCACAGACCAGAACATGAACACTGAAGCTTTCTTT
TRBV9	TRBJ1-3	NA	NA	CASSVGADGQYTIYF	TGTGCCAGCAGCGTAGGGGCAGACGGGCAATACACCATATATTTT
TRBV7-8	TRBJ1-2	TRBD1	many	CASSSRGQEGYGYTF	TGTGCCAGCAGCTCCCGGGGACAGGAGGGCTATGGCTACACCTTC
TRBV29-1	TRBJ2-5	NA	NA	CSYIRRQETQYF	TGCAGTTACATCCGGAGACAAGAGACCCAGTACTTC
TRBV5-5	TRBJ2-7	TRBD1	few	CASSLIPGQVVYEQYF	TGTGCCAGCAGCTTAATCCCGGGACAGGTGGTCTACGAGCAGTACTTC
TRBV12-3/TRBV12-4	TRBJ2-5	NA	NA	CASSLGQGNVDF	TGTGCCAGCAGTTTAGGCCAGGGTAACGTTGACTTC
TRBV5-6	TRBJ2-7	NA	many	CASSLAGDSYEQYF	TGTGCCAGCAGCCTCGCAGGGGACTCCTACGAGCAGTACTTC